This T cell receptor beta chain was profiled in a study of T cell changes during pregnancy in multiple sclerosis. The repertoire was sequenced with immunoSEQ multiplex PCR; TCRdb's copy has only in-frame clones and lacks some. The sample consists of 15,000 to 20,000 clones, around 87% of them appearing once. V was trimmed by 0 bases and J by 1 base, leaving 9 bases between them. Germline CDR1 MNHEY, CDR2 SVGAGI. This CDR3 contains 16 residues. Sequenced material: CD8+ T cells from peripheral blood mononuclear cells, taken in the third trimester of pregnancy. The clonotype comes from a female donor in good health, enrolled as a control in a pregnancy study. The J gene is TRBJ2-2, the V gene TRBV6-5; D uncertain. The CDR3 spells CASSYSMAENTGELFF. Written as DNA, the CDR3 is TGTGCCAGCAGTTACTCGATGGCGGAGAACACCGGGGAGCTGTTTTTT.